The rows below give T cell receptor beta chains drawn from one sample of a study of lymphopenia after photon versus proton radiotherapy. Sequenced by immunoSEQ multiplex PCR; TCRdb stores in-frame clones only, minus some. The sample lists over 50,000 clones, approximately 83% occurring once. This specimen consisted of peripheral blood, obtained from a patient treated with photon-based radiotherapy. The origin of the receptors is a man aged 40-55 years with gastric cancer. The conserved cysteine and the conserved F or W are not part of the CDR3 here. Only some rows state a clone size, as once, few, many or a class for expanded clones.

J gene: TRBJ2-7; CDR3 length: 13; V gene: TRBV5-4; clone size: once; CDR3 protein: ASSLEQGRVTRQY
J gene: TRBJ1-2; CDR3 length: 14; V gene: TRBV30; clone size: .; CDR3 protein: AWSGDIGTGNYGYT
J gene: TRBJ1-1; CDR3 length: 10; V gene: TRBV6-1; clone size: .; CDR3 protein: ASSEALTEAF
J gene: TRBJ2-7; CDR3 length: 12; V gene: TRBV19; clone size: .; CDR3 protein: ASSPLAGEYEQY
J gene: TRBJ2-7; CDR3 length: 14; V gene: TRBV7-2; clone size: .; CDR3 protein: ASSPLAGASSYEQY
J gene: TRBJ1-5; CDR3 length: 13; V gene: TRBV28; clone size: .; CDR3 protein: ASRSGQGNNQPQH
J gene: TRBJ1-1; CDR3 length: 12; V gene: TRBV4-2; clone size: .; CDR3 protein: ASSPENSNTEAF
J gene: TRBJ2-3; CDR3 length: 12; V gene: TRBV6-1; clone size: .; CDR3 protein: ASIGGAATDTQY
J gene: TRBJ1-5; CDR3 length: 15; V gene: TRBV6-1; clone size: .; CDR3 protein: ASSDMTWDISNQPQH
J gene: TRBJ1-5; CDR3 length: 14; V gene: TRBV7-9; clone size: .; CDR3 protein: ASSSRGTGGNQPQH
J gene: TRBJ1-2; CDR3 length: 12; V gene: TRBV19; clone size: .; CDR3 protein: ASTLGAGNYGYT
J gene: TRBJ2-7; CDR3 length: 12; V gene: TRBV15; clone size: .; CDR3 protein: ATSRDGQAYEQY
J gene: TRBJ2-5; CDR3 length: 13; V gene: TRBV7-9; clone size: .; CDR3 protein: ASRPLAAPQETQY
J gene: TRBJ2-3; CDR3 length: 13; V gene: TRBV7-2; clone size: .; CDR3 protein: ASSPRTESTDTQY
J gene: TRBJ1-2; CDR3 length: 12; V gene: TRBV5-4; clone size: .; CDR3 protein: ASSSLRDYYGYT
J gene: TRBJ2-2; CDR3 length: 9; V gene: TRBV6-5; clone size: .; CDR3 protein: ASSRAGELF
J gene: TRBJ1-1; CDR3 length: 13; V gene: TRBV5-4; clone size: once; CDR3 protein: ASSLGGTRHTEAF
J gene: TRBJ1-2; CDR3 length: 13; V gene: TRBV5-1; clone size: .; CDR3 protein: ASSLTGGINYGYT
J gene: TRBJ2-3; CDR3 length: 12; V gene: TRBV29-1; clone size: .; CDR3 protein: SVEGTGGVDTQY
J gene: TRBJ1-5; CDR3 length: 13; V gene: TRBV5-5; clone size: .; CDR3 protein: ASSLVQGRNQPQH
J gene: TRBJ2-7; CDR3 length: 12; V gene: TRBV7-6; clone size: .; CDR3 protein: ASSLGTGVDEQY
J gene: TRBJ2-1; CDR3 length: 12; V gene: TRBV6-5; clone size: .; CDR3 protein: ATNGRSSYNEQF
J gene: TRBJ1-1; CDR3 length: 11; V gene: TRBV12-5; clone size: once; CDR3 protein: ASGPRDGVEAF
J gene: TRBJ2-1; CDR3 length: 13; V gene: TRBV23-1; clone size: .; CDR3 protein: ASSRLAGGWNEQF
J gene: TRBJ2-5; CDR3 length: 11; V gene: TRBV7-7; clone size: .; CDR3 protein: ASSSGPSETQY
J gene: TRBJ2-7; CDR3 length: 19; V gene: TRBV14; clone size: .; CDR3 protein: ASSQASASLGRDRRTYEQY
J gene: TRBJ2-5; CDR3 length: 13; V gene: TRBV7-9; clone size: .; CDR3 protein: ASSLVRGDGETQY
J gene: TRBJ2-7; CDR3 length: 11; V gene: TRBV6-6; clone size: .; CDR3 protein: ASSYPGFYEQY
J gene: TRBJ1-2; CDR3 length: 13; V gene: TRBV18; clone size: .; CDR3 protein: ASSPPGEPRDGYT
J gene: TRBJ1-1; CDR3 length: 12; V gene: TRBV19; clone size: .; CDR3 protein: ASGTGEVWTEAF
J gene: TRBJ2-1; CDR3 length: 17; V gene: TRBV18; clone size: once; CDR3 protein: ASSPLGLAGASSYNEQF
J gene: TRBJ2-4; CDR3 length: 14; V gene: TRBV7-8; clone size: .; CDR3 protein: ASSPGLQTLKNIQY
J gene: TRBJ1-4; CDR3 length: 12; V gene: TRBV5-1; clone size: .; CDR3 protein: ASSKDLEREKLF
J gene: TRBJ2-7; CDR3 length: 13; V gene: TRBV4-2; clone size: .; CDR3 protein: ASSQDYRGLDEQY
J gene: TRBJ2-1; CDR3 length: 14; V gene: TRBV19; clone size: .; CDR3 protein: ASSGGRGRSYNEQF
J gene: TRBJ2-7; CDR3 length: 14; V gene: TRBV4-2; clone size: .; CDR3 protein: ASSQAVGGSLLEQY
J gene: TRBJ2-3; CDR3 length: 11; V gene: TRBV9; clone size: once; CDR3 protein: ASSVTISDTQY
J gene: TRBJ2-7; CDR3 length: 12; V gene: TRBV21-1; clone size: .; CDR3 protein: AGKRRTGSNEQY
J gene: TRBJ1-2; CDR3 length: 10; V gene: TRBV2; clone size: .; CDR3 protein: ASSRESYGYT
J gene: TRBJ2-7; CDR3 length: 13; V gene: TRBV7-2; clone size: once; CDR3 protein: ASSLAYAGTYEQY
J gene: TRBJ1-3; CDR3 length: 12; V gene: TRBV13; clone size: .; CDR3 protein: ASSLEGRRNTIY
J gene: TRBJ1-5; CDR3 length: 10; V gene: TRBV10-3; clone size: .; CDR3 protein: AIGSDNQPQH
J gene: TRBJ1-1; CDR3 length: 12; V gene: TRBV11-2; clone size: once; CDR3 protein: ASSFRDRNTEAF
J gene: TRBJ1-1; CDR3 length: 11; V gene: TRBV5-1; clone size: .; CDR3 protein: ASSIKANTEAF
J gene: TRBJ2-5; CDR3 length: 11; V gene: TRBV30; clone size: .; CDR3 protein: AWRMDPRETQY
J gene: TRBJ2-7; CDR3 length: 12; V gene: TRBV30; clone size: once; CDR3 protein: AWSRQGLGDEQY
J gene: TRBJ1-3; CDR3 length: 15; V gene: TRBV18; clone size: .; CDR3 protein: ASSPLGQLDSGNTIY
J gene: TRBJ1-6; CDR3 length: 11; V gene: TRBV7-3; clone size: .; CDR3 protein: ASSVRLTGPLH
J gene: TRBJ1-1; CDR3 length: 12; V gene: TRBV18; clone size: .; CDR3 protein: ASSPSLGNTEAF
J gene: TRBJ1-1; CDR3 length: 11; V gene: TRBV18; clone size: few; CDR3 protein: ASAGTGGTEAF